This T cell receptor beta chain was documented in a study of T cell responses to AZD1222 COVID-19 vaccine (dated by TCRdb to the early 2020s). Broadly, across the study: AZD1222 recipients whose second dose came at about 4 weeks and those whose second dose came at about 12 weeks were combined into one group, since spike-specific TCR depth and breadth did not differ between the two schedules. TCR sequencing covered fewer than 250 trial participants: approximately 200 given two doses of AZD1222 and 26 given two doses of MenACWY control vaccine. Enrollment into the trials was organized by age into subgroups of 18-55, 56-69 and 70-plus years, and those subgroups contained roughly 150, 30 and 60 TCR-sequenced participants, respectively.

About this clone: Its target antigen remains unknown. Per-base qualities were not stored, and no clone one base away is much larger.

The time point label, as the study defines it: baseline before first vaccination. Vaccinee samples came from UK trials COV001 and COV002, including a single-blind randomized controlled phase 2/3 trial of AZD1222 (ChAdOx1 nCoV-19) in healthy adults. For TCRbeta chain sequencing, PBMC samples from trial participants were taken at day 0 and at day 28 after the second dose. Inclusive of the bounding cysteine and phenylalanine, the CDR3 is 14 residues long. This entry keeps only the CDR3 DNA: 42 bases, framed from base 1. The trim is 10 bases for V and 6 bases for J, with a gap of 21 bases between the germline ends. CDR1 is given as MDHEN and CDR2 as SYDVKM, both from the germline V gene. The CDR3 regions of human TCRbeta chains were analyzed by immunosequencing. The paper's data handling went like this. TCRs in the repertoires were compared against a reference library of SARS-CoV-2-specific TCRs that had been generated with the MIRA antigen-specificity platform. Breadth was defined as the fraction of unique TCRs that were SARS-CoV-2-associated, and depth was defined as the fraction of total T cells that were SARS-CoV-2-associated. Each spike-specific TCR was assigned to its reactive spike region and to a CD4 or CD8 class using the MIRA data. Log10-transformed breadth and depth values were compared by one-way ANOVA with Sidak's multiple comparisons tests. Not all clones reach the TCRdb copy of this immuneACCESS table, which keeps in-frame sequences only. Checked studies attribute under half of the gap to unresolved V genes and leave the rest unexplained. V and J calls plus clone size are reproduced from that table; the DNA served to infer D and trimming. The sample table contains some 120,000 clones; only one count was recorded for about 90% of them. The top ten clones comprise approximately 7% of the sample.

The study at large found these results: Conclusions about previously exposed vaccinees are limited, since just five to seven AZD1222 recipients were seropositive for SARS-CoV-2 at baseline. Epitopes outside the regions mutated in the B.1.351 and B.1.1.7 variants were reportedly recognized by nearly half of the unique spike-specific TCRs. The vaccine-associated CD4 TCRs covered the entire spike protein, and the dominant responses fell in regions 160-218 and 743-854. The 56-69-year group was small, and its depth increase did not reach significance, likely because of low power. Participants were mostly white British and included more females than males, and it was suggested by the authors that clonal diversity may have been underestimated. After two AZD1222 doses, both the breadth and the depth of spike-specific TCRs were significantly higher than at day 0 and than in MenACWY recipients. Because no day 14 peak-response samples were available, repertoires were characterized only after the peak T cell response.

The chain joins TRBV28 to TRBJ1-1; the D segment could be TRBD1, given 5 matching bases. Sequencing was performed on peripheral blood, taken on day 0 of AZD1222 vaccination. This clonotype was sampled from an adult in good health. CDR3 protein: CATLPPGAVPEAFF. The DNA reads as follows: TGTGCCACCCTGCCCCCTGGGGCAGTCCCTGAAGCTTTCTTT.